This TCR beta chain stems from a study of blood T cell repertoires in COVID-19. Study summary: Samples of COVID-19 (acute and convalescent) were obtained from the United States, Italy and Spain. T cells, B-cell-depleted T cells, or PBMCs provided the cDNA or gDNA that served as material.

Germline values: CDR1 SSHAT, CDR2 FNYEAQ (reference sequence). The CDR3 length is 15 residues. For this clone: At one end the junction does not follow the germline gene, possibly because of a read error.

As originally analysed: Amplification from reference gene primers served as the basis for estimated nucleated cell counts. The protocol was immunoSEQ multiplex PCR, while the TCRdb copy is restricted to in-frame clones and leaves out a portion. V and J calls and clone size are copied from that table; D and trimming were computed from the DNA. The sample has about 160,000 clones; about 85% are singletons. The receptor was isolated from a woman between 50 and 59 years old with COVID-19, enrolled during active disease. The specimen sequenced was peripheral blood. The V call is TRBV7-7, the J call TRBJ2-3; D unresolved. The CDR3 region is CASSLGYATGDTQYF. The CDR3 DNA reads as TGTGCTAGCAGCTTAGGATACGCCACGGGAGATACGCAGTATTTT.